This T cell receptor (beta chain) appears in the sequencing data of a study of blood T cell repertoires in COVID-19. Some clones are missing from TCRdb's copy, which holds only in-frame ones; the method was immunoSEQ multiplex PCR. The table shows roughly 130,000 clones, with 88% occurring only once. V was clipped by 1 base and J by 1 base; unmatched bases: 0. The germline gives CDR1 SGHRS, CDR2 YFSETQ. The CDR3 runs to 14 residues. For this clone: This specimen includes other DNA sequences encoding the same CDR3.

The gene calls are TRBV5-1 and TRBJ1-1; TRBD1 agrees at 8 bases. The sequencing input was peripheral blood. This TCR was sampled from a human donor with COVID-19, enrolled during active disease. The donor label of this sample is uncertain. CDR3 DNA: TGCGCCAGCAGCTTGACAGGGGGGAACACTGAAGCTTTCTTT. Translating it yields CASSLTGGNTEAFF.